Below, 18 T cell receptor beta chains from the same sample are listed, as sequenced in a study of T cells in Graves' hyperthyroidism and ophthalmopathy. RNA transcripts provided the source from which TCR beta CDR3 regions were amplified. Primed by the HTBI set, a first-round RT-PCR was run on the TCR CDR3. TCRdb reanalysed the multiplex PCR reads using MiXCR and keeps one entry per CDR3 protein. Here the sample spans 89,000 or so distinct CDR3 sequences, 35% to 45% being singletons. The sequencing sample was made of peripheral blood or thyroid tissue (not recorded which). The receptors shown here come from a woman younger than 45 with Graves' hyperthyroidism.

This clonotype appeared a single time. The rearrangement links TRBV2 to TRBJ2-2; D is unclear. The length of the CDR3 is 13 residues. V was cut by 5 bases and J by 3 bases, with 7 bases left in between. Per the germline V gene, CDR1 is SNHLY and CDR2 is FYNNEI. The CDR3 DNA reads TGTGCCAGCAGTCCAACGGACACCGGGGAGCTGTTTTTT. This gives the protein CASSPTDTGELFF.

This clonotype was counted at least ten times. CDR3 in amino acids: CASSQDRGSEKLFF. CDR3 bases: TGTGCCAGCAGCCAAGACAGGGGAAGCGAAAAACTGTTTTTT. J is TRBJ1-4 and V is TRBV4-2; perhaps TRBD1 as D (6 bases). Trimming removed 0 bases at V and 8 bases at J, with 10 bases between. Germline V gene sequence: CDR1 LGHNA, CDR2 YNFKEQ. CDR3 length equals 14 residues.

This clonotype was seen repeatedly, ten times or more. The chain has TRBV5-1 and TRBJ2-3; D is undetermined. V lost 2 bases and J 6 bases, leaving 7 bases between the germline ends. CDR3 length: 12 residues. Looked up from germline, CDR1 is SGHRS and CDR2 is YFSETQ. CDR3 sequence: CASSFRSDTQYF. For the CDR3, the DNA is TGCGCCAGCAGCTTCCGATCGGATACGCAGTATTTT.

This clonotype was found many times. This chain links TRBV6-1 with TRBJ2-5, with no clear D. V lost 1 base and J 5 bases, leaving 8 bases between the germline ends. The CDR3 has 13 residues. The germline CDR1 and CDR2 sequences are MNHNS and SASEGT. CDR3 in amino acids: CASSEGLGETQYF. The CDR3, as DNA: TGTGCCAGCAGTGAAGGATTGGGGGAGACCCAGTACTTC.

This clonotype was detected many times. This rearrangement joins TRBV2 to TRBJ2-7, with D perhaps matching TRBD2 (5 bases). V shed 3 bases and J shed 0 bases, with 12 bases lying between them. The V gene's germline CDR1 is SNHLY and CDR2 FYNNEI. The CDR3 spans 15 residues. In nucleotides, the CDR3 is TGTGCCAGCAGTGACTGGTTGGGGAGCTCCTACGAGCAGTACTTC. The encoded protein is CASSDWLGSSYEQYF.

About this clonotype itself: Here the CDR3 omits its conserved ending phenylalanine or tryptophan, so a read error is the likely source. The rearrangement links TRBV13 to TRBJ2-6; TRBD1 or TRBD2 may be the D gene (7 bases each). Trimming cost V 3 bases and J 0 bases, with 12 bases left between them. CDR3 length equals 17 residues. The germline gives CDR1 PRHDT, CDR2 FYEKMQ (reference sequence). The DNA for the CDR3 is TGTGCCAGCAGCTTCAGGGGGGGTTACTCTGGGGCCAACGTCCTGACTCCA. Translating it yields CASSFRGGYSGANVLTP.

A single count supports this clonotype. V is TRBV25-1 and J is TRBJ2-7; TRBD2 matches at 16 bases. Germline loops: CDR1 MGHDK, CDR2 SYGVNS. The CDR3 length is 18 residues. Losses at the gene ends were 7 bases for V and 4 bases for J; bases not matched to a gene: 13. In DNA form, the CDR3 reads TGTGCCAGCACCAAAAACCCGGGACTAGCGGGAGGGCCATACGAGCAGTACTTC. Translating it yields CASTKNPGLAGGPYEQYF.

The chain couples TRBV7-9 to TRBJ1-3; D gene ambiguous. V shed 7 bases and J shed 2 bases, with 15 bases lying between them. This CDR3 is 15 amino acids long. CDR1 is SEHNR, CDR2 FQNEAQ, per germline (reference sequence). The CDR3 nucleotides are TGTGCCAGCACCACCGGGTCGGTTACTGGAAACACCATATATTTT. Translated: CASTTGSVTGNTIYF.

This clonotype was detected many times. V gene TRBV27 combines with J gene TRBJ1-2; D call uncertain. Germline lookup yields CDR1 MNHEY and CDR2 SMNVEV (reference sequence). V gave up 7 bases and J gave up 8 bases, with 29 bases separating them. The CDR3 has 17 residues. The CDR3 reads CASTHVSPRRELWGYTF. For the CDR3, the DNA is TGTGCCAGCACTCACGTCTCACCCAGGAGGGAACTATGGGGCTACACCTTC.

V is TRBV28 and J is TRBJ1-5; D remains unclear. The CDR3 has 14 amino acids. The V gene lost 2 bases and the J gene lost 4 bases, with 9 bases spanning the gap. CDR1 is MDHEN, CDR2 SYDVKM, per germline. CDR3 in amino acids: CASSLPGGNQPQHF. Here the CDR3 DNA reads TGTGCCAGCAGTTTACCGGGAGGAAATCAGCCCCAGCATTTT.

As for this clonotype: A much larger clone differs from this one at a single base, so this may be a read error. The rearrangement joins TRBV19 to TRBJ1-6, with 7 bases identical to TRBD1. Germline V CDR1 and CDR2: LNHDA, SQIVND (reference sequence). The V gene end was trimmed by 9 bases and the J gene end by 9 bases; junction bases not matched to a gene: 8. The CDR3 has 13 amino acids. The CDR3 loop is CASRRQGSSPLHF. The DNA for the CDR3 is TGTGCCAGCAGACGACAGGGAAGTTCACCCCTCCACTTT.

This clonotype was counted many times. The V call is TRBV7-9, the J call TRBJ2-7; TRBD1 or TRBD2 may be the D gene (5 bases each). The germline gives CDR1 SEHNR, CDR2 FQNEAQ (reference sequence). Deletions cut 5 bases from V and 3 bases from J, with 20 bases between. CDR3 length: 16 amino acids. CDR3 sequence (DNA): TGTGCCAGCAGCCCCCCACAGGCGGACTTCCTCTACGAGCAGTACTTC. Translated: CASSPPQADFLYEQYF. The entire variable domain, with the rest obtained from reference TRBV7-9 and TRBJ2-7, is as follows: DTGVSQNPRHKITKRGQNVTFRCDPISEHNRLYWYRQTLGQGPEFLTYFQNEAQLEKSRLLSDRFSAERPKGSFSTLEIQRTEQGDSAMYLCASSPPQADFLYEQYFGPGTRLTVT.

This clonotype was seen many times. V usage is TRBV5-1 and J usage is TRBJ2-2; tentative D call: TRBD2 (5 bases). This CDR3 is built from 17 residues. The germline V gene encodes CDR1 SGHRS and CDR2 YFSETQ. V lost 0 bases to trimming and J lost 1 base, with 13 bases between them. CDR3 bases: TGCGCCAGCAGCTTGGGAACAGCGGCCCTGAACACCGGGGAGCTGTTTTTT. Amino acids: CASSLGTAALNTGELFF.

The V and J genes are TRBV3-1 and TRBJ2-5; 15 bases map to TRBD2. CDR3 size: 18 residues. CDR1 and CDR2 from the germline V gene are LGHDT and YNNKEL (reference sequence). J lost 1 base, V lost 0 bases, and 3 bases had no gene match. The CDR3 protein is CASSQEGLAGGGQETQYF. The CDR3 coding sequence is TGTGCCAGCAGCCAAGAGGGACTAGCGGGAGGAGGCCAAGAGACCCAGTACTTC.

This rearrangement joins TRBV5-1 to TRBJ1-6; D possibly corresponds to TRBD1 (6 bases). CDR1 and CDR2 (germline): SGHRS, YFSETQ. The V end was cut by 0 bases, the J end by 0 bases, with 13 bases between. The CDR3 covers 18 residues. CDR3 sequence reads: CASSLGDILSSYNSPLHF. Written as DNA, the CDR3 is TGCGCCAGCAGCTTGGGGGACATACTAAGCTCCTATAATTCACCCCTCCACTTT.

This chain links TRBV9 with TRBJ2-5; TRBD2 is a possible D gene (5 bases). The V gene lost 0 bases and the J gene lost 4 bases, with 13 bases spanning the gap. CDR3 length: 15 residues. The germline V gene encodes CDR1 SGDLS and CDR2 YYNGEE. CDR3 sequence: CASSVGVGGLETQYF. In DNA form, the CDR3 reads TGTGCCAGCAGCGTAGGGGTCGGAGGTCTAGAGACCCAGTACTTC.

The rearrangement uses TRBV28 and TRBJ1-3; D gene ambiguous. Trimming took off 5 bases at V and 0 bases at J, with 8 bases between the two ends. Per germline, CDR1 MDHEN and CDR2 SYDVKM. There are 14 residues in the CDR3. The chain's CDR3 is CASSPVHSGNTIYF. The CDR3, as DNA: TGTGCCAGCAGTCCTGTTCACTCTGGAAACACCATATATTTT.

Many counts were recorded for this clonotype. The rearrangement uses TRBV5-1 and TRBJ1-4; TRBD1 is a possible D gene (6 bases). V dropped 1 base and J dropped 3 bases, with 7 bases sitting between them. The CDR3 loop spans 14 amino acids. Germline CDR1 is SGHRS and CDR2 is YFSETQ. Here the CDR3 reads CASSLSGANEKLFF. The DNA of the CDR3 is TGCGCCAGCAGCTTGTCAGGGGCTAATGAAAAACTGTTTTTT. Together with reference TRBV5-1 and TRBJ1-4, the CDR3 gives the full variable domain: KAGVTQTPRYLIKTRGQQVTLSCSPISGHRSVSWYQQTPGQGLQFLFEYFSETQRNKGNFPGRFSGRQFSNSRSEMNVSTLELGDSALYLCASSLSGANEKLFFGSGTQLSVL.